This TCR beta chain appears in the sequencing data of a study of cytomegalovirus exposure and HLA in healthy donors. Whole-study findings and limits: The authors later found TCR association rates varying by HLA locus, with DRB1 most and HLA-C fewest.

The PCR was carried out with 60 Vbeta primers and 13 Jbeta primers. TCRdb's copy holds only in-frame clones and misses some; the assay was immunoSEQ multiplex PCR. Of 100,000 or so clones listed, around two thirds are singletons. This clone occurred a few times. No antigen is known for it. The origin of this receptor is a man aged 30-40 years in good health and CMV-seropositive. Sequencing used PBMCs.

The CDR3 coding sequence is TGTGCCAGCAGCTCTAGGCTGGGTGGAGGGTATGGCTACACCTTC. Translated: CASSSRLGGGYGYTF. The V call is TRBV5-6, the J call TRBJ1-2; D unresolved. V dropped 3 bases and J dropped 5 bases, with 17 bases sitting between them. Looked up from germline, CDR1 is SGHDT and CDR2 is YYEEEE. This CDR3 spans 15 amino acids.